The entry below gives a single T cell receptor beta chain sequence along with its context. The antigen is not known. This sample is part of a study of cytomegalovirus exposure and HLA in healthy donors. General study results and limits: Earlier analysis looked at TCR beta V segments, and most were productive about 87% or about 30% of the time.

Trimming cost V 2 bases and J 4 bases, with 10 bases left between them. The germline V gene has CDR1 MDHEN and CDR2 SYDVKM. The CDR3 extends over 14 amino acids. PCR involved 60 Vbeta and 13 Jbeta primers. Profiling relied on immunoSEQ multiplex PCR, and the TCRdb table lists in-frame clones only, not all of them. The table shows more than 95,000 clones, with 60% to 80% occurring only once. The chain is built from TRBV28 and TRBJ2-3; possibly TRBD2 for D (7 bases). Sequencing input: PBMCs. This receptor was obtained from a man in his sixties in good health and CMV-seropositive. The CDR3 protein is CASSLVGGPDTQYF. Here the CDR3 DNA reads TGTGCCAGCAGTTTAGTCGGGGGGCCAGATACGCAGTATTTT. Filled out from reference TRBV28 and TRBJ2-3, the complete variable domain reads DVKVTQSSRYLVKRTGEKVFLECVQDMDHENMFWYRQDPGLGLRLIYFSYDVKMKEKGDIPEGYSVSREKKERFSLILESASTNQTSMYLCASSLVGGPDTQYFGPGTRLTVL.